This T cell receptor beta chain was identified during a study of T cell responses to AZD1222 COVID-19 vaccine. Broader study findings: Repertoire collection took place solely once the T cell response had peaked.

Libraries were prepared by immunoSEQ multiplex PCR; TCRdb keeps only in-frame clonotypes and omits some of them. Here the sample spans approximately 200,000 clones, 70% to 90% being singletons. Concerning this clone: Its antigen is unknown.

Trimming removed 1 base at V and 8 bases at J, with 14 bases between. Germline CDR1 and CDR2: SGHTA and FQGNSA. The CDR3 loop spans 14 amino acids. The chain uses TRBV7-2 and TRBJ1-1; D unresolved. The receptor comes from an adult in good health. The material sequenced was peripheral blood, taken on day 0 of AZD1222 vaccination. The CDR3 protein is CASSLVQRGTEAFF. CDR3 DNA sequence: TGTGCCAGCAGCTTAGTCCAACGGGGAACAGAAGCTTTCTTT.